This T cell receptor (beta chain) was recorded in a study of blood T cell repertoires in COVID-19. Enrollees, about 18 to 89 years old, lived in 24 US areas. Here immunoSEQ multiplex PCR was the method, and the copy in TCRdb shows in-frame clones only, minus some. The table shows over 250,000 clones, with over 80% occurring only once. The receptor was derived from a woman between 18 and 30 years old who had recovered from COVID-19. Sequencing was performed on PBMCs or T cells enriched from blood (not recorded which).

In DNA form, the CDR3 reads TGTGCCAGCAGTGTACAGGGCTCTGGAAACACCATATATTTT. Translation gives CASSVQGSGNTIYF. The chain carries TRBV9 and TRBJ1-3; D possibly corresponds to TRBD1 (6 bases). The CDR3 sequence is 14 residues long. V dropped 5 bases and J dropped 0 bases, with 9 bases sitting between them. Germline V lookup: CDR1 SGDLS, CDR2 YYNGEE.